Listed below are T cell receptor beta chains from one sample, sequenced in a study of blood T cell repertoires in COVID-19. Generated by immunoSEQ multiplex PCR, the TCRdb table keeps only in-frame clones and is missing some. The sample contains more than 300,000 clones, 80% to 90% of which appear only once. The sequencing input was peripheral blood. These receptors were collected from a woman in her thirties with COVID-19, enrolled during active disease. Each CDR3 is given with its conserved first and last residue. The D gene is left open where the match is weak. Size tells how often a clone was seen (once, few, many) or the class of an expanded clone, and some rows leave it out.

V gene	clone size	D gene	J gene	CDR3 DNA	CDR3 protein
TRBV28	.	.	TRBJ1-4	TGTGCCAGCACCCGACAGTCTTCGAGTGAAAAACTGTTTTTT	CASTRQSSSEKLFF
TRBV6-5	few	TRBD2	TRBJ2-3	TGTGCCAGCGTTGGACTAGCGGGAGGCCCAGATACGCAGTATTTT	CASVGLAGGPDTQYF
TRBV7-2	.	.	TRBJ1-2	TGTGCCAGCAGCTTAGACGGCGCCCGCGGTGGCTACACCTTC	CASSLDGARGGYTF
TRBV27	.	TRBD1	TRBJ2-7	TGTGCCAGCAGTTTACAGGGGGCCGGGGAGCAGTACTTC	CASSLQGAGEQYF
TRBV27	.	.	TRBJ2-7	TGTGCCAGCAGTTTGCAGGCGGGACGGGGGCAGTACTTC	CASSLQAGRGQYF
TRBV4-3	.	.	TRBJ1-2	TGCGCCAGCAGCCAAGAGGGGGAGGGGCACTATGGCTACACCTTC	CASSQEGEGHYGYTF
TRBV2	.	.	TRBJ1-6	TGTGCCAGCAGATCCTCGACAGGTCTAAATTCACCCCTCCACTTT	CASRSSTGLNSPLHF
TRBV7-2	.	.	TRBJ1-4	TGTGCCAGCAGCCCCCGGGACATGGGTAATGAAAAACTGTTTTTT	CASSPRDMGNEKLFF
TRBV29-1	.	TRBD2	TRBJ2-2	TGCAGCGTTAGGACTAGCGGAGGCACCGGGGAGCTGTTTTTT	CSVRTSGGTGELFF
TRBV27	.	.	TRBJ2-4	TGTGCCACGTCCTCCTCCATGGGAGCAGCCAAAAACATTCAGTACTTC	CATSSSMGAAKNIQYF
TRBV6-5	.	.	TRBJ1-2	TGTGCCAGCAGCCAAGCGCGGGCAGCCTATGGCTACACCTTC	CASSQARAAYGYTF
TRBV30	.	TRBD1	TRBJ1-5	TGTGCCTGGGGACACCCCGGGACAGGGCGACAGCCCCAGCATTTT	CAWGHPGTGRQPQHF
TRBV28	.	TRBD1	TRBJ2-5	TGTGCCAGCAGTTTCCCGGCAGGGGGCGCGAAGACCCAGTACTTC	CASSFPAGGAKTQYF
TRBV4-1	.	.	TRBJ2-7	TGCGCCAGCAGCCAAGGACTGACTTTCACCTACGAGCAGTACTTC	CASSQGLTFTYEQYF
TRBV2	.	TRBD1	TRBJ1-5	TGTGCCAGCAGGGGACAGGGTAGTACTCAGCCCCAGCATTTT	CASRGQGSTQPQHF
TRBV24-1	.	TRBD2	TRBJ2-5	TGTGCCACCAGTGACCTGGGGACTAGCGGACAAGAGACCCAGTACTTC	CATSDLGTSGQETQYF
TRBV30	.	.	TRBJ1-1	TGTGCCTGGAGTCGTCGGACAGCGGACACTGAAGCTTTCTTT	CAWSRRTADTEAFF
TRBV28	.	.	TRBJ2-1	TGTGCCAGCAGTAAACTAGACGCTTTACATTGGCAGTTCTTC	CASSKLDALHWQFF
TRBV7-8	.	.	TRBJ2-7	TGTGCCAGCAGCTTACACCCAGTGACCTACGAGCAGTACTTC	CASSLHPVTYEQYF
TRBV24-1	.	.	TRBJ1-4	TGTGCCACCAGTGAACCGGGGAAGGAAAAACTGTTTTTT	CATSEPGKEKLFF
TRBV10-2	.	TRBD2	TRBJ2-5	TGCGCCAGCAAAGGGACTAGCGGGCTCGGAGAGACCCAGTACTTC	CASKGTSGLGETQYF
TRBV29-1	.	TRBD1	TRBJ2-7	TGCAGCGCCGTGGGGATCTCCGGGACAGGGGTTGGGGAGCAGTACTTC	CSAVGISGTGVGEQYF
TRBV30	.	TRBD1	TRBJ2-7	TGTGCCTGGAGTCCCCGGACAGGGCTGAGGGAGCAGTACTTC	CAWSPRTGLREQYF
TRBV6-1	.	.	TRBJ1-4	TGTGCCAGCAGTGACGGGCCCGGGGGTGAAAAACTGTTTTTT	CASSDGPGGEKLFF
TRBV5-3	.	TRBD1	TRBJ1-1	TGTGCCAGAAGCCAGGAGGACAGGTCGGGTGAAGCTTTCTTT	CARSQEDRSGEAFF
TRBV5-4	.	TRBD2	TRBJ2-3	TGTGCCAGCAGTCCGACTAGCGTTAGCACAGATACGCAGTATTTT	CASSPTSVSTDTQYF
TRBV19	.	TRBD2	TRBJ2-5	TGTGCCACCCGAGGAGCGGGAGGTGAGGAGACCCAGTACTTC	CATRGAGGEETQYF
TRBV27	.	.	TRBJ2-5	TGTGCCAGCAGTAAGACGGTCCCAGGGGAGACCCAGTACTTC	CASSKTVPGETQYF
TRBV5-1	.	.	TRBJ1-2	TGCGCCAGCAGCACTGGAGGGTTTGATGGCTACACCTTC	CASSTGGFDGYTF
TRBV19	.	.	TRBJ1-1	TGTGCCAGTAGTATCAAACAGGGCAAGGCGAACACTGAAGCTTTCTTT	CASSIKQGKANTEAFF
TRBV11-3	.	.	TRBJ2-2	TGTGCCAGCAGCTTAGGGGGGGGCCTAGTCTCCGGGGAGCTGTTTTTT	CASSLGGGLVSGELFF
TRBV19	.	.	TRBJ2-5	TGTGCCAGTAGTACGAGGTACCAAGAGACCCAGTACTTC	CASSTRYQETQYF
TRBV7-9	.	TRBD1	TRBJ2-1	TGTGCCAGCAGCTCTGCGGGGGACAGGGGGCTCAATGAGCAGTTCTTC	CASSSAGDRGLNEQFF
TRBV21-1	.	.	TRBJ2-2	TGTGCCAGCAGCATCCGATCCCCAGGGACCGGGGAGCTGTTTTTT	CASSIRSPGTGELFF
TRBV6-5	.	.	TRBJ2-3	TGTGCCAGCAGTTCCGTTGATACGCAGTATTTT	CASSSVDTQYF
TRBV9	.	TRBD2	TRBJ2-1	TGTGCCAGCAGCCTTCGGACTAGCGGGAGTAATGAGCAGTTCTTC	CASSLRTSGSNEQFF
TRBV19	.	.	TRBJ2-6	TGTGCCAGTAGTATGATACAGGGATTGTCTGGGGCCAACGTCCTGACTTTC	CASSMIQGLSGANVLTF
TRBV2	.	TRBD1	TRBJ1-1	TGTGCCAGCAGTGCCGACAGGGAAGATACTGAAGCTTTCTTT	CASSADREDTEAFF
TRBV28	.	.	TRBJ2-3	TGTGCCAGCAGTTCACGGACAGCGACGCTCACAGATACGCAGTATTTT	CASSSRTATLTDTQYF
TRBV7-9	.	.	TRBJ1-2	TGTGCCTCGGGTCTGGGCTATGGCTACACCTTC	CASGLGYGYTF
TRBV2	.	TRBD2	TRBJ2-1	TGTGCCAGCTATCGACTAGCGGGAGGGGTTGAGCAGTTCTTC	CASYRLAGGVEQFF
TRBV5-1	.	TRBD2	TRBJ2-1	TGCGCCAGCAGCCCTCCGGATAGCGGGGCCTCCTACAATGAGCAGTTCTTC	CASSPPDSGASYNEQFF
TRBV27	.	TRBD1	TRBJ1-5	TGTGCCACCTCATACAGGGGGGATAATCAGCCCCAGCATTTT	CATSYRGDNQPQHF
TRBV5-1	once	.	TRBJ2-7	TGCGCCAGCAGCTTGGCACTTTCCTACGAGCAGTACTTC	CASSLALSYEQYF
TRBV7-9	.	TRBD1	TRBJ2-7	TGTGCCAGCAGCTCGGCCGGGACAGAGTCCTACGAGCAGTACTTC	CASSSAGTESYEQYF
TRBV27	.	TRBD1	TRBJ1-5	TGTGCCAGCAGCGGACAGGGGGCTCAGCCCCAGCATTTT	CASSGQGAQPQHF
TRBV27	.	.	TRBJ2-1	TGTGCCAGCAGTCCCTCCCGAGGGTATAATGAGCAGTTCTTC	CASSPSRGYNEQFF
TRBV19	.	TRBD1	TRBJ2-1	TGTGCCAGTACGGGACAGGGGGACAATGAGCAGTTCTTC	CASTGQGDNEQFF
TRBV13	once	.	TRBJ2-1	TGTGCCAGCAGCTTATACACGGCGGCGCAATTGGAGCAGTTCTTC	CASSLYTAAQLEQFF
TRBV6-2/TRBV6-3	.	.	TRBJ2-7	TGTGCCAGCAGTTCCAAAAGGGGTTACGAGCAGTACTTC	CASSSKRGYEQYF
TRBV19	once	TRBD2	TRBJ2-1	TGTGCCAGTAAGGGCGTTGGTAGCGGGCCCTACAATGAGCAGTTCTTC	CASKGVGSGPYNEQFF
TRBV24-1	.	TRBD2	TRBJ2-1	TGTGCCACCAGTCACCTAGCGGGAGCTATCAATGAGCAGTTCTTC	CATSHLAGAINEQFF